One and the same sample provided the 11 T cell receptor beta chains below, sequenced in a study of T cell repertoires in aging, cancer and after chemotherapy. Peripheral blood genomic DNA, not sorted cells or RNA, was the template. A mixed TRB-A/B primer pool amplified rearranged TRB by multiplex touch-down PCR. A single record per CDR3 protein comes from TCRdb applying MiXCR to the multiplex PCR reads. This sample has about 4,100 distinct CDR3 sequences; roughly 24% occur once, and the top ten carry more than 14%. The specimen sequenced was blood. Every receptor here comes from a human donor with a solid tumor.

The chain uses TRBV19 and TRBJ2-2; TRBD1 matches 8 bases. Germline CDR1 and CDR2: LNHDA and SQIVND (reference sequence). The ends lost 6 bases at V and 4 bases at J; junction bases unmatched: 7. The CDR3 is 15 residues long. The CDR3 protein is CASSPTGAGTGELFF. The DNA of the CDR3 is TGTGCCAGTAGCCCGACAGGGGCCGGCACCGGGGAGCTGTTTTTT.

In its sample, this clonotype ranks as medium-sized (0.01 to 0.1%). The rearrangement uses TRBV30 and TRBJ1-1, with D uncertain. CDR1 and CDR2 from the germline V gene are GTSNPN and SVGIG (reference sequence). The CDR3 totals 12 residues. V gave up 2 bases and J gave up 4 bases, with 8 bases separating them. The CDR3 region has the DNA TGTGCCTGGAGTAGGACGGGCACTGAAGCTTTCTTT. The encoded protein is CAWSRTGTEAFF.

This clonotype is deemed medium-sized. This sequence joins TRBV6-5 and TRBJ2-7, with D uncertain. CDR3 size: 11 residues. Trimming removed 6 bases at V and 5 bases at J, with 8 bases between. The germline CDR1 and CDR2 sequences are MNHEY and SVGAGI. CDR3 nucleotide sequence: TGTGCCAGCAGGATTCGGAACGAGCAGTACTTC. This codes for CASRIRNEQYF.

This clonotype is deemed medium-sized. The chain is built from TRBV7-6 and TRBJ2-7; TRBD1 might be the D (6 bases). CDR3 length equals 15 residues. V was cut by 5 bases and J by 6 bases, with 20 bases left in between. The germline CDR1 and CDR2 sequences are SGHVS and FNYEAQ. CDR3: CASSPEGGKGSEQYF. CDR3 coding DNA: TGTGCCAGCAGCCCAGAAGGGGGAAAAGGTAGCGAGCAGTACTTC.

The gene calls are TRBV20-1 and TRBJ2-1; 11 bases are shared with TRBD2. There are 14 residues in the CDR3. From germline, CDR1 is DFQATT and CDR2 SNEGSKA (reference sequence). After removal of 5 bases from V and 3 bases from J, the junction contained 3 bases not matched to a gene. The CDR3 spells CSALGTSGYNEQFF. In nucleotides, the CDR3 is TGCAGTGCTTTAGGGACTAGCGGCTACAATGAGCAGTTCTTC.

The rearrangement uses TRBV5-5 and TRBJ2-7, with D perhaps matching TRBD2 (7 bases). Trimming took 0 bases from V and 2 from J, leaving 12 bases between them. Germline assignment: CDR1 SGHKS and CDR2 YYEKEE (reference sequence). This CDR3 contains 15 residues. In nucleotides, the CDR3 is TGTGCCAGCAGCTTGGGGGGGGGCGTCACCTACGAGCAGTACTTC. Protein: CASSLGGGVTYEQYF. Variable domain in full (rest from reference TRBV5-5 and TRBJ2-7): DAGVTQSPTHLIKTRGQQVTLRCSPISGHKSVSWYQQVLGQGPQFIFQYYEKEERGRGNFPDRFSARQFPNYSSELNVNALLLGDSALYLCASSLGGGVTYEQYFGPGTRLTVT.

This clonotype was seen only a few times. The V call is TRBV24-1, the J call TRBJ2-7; maybe TRBD2 (5 bases). V was pared by 7 bases and J by 1 base, with 13 bases between. The CDR3 runs to 14 residues. Per the germline V gene, CDR1 is KGHDR and CDR2 is SFDVKD. CDR3 protein: CATRGAEPSYEQYF. Written as DNA, the CDR3 is TGTGCCACCAGGGGAGCGGAACCTTCCTACGAGCAGTACTTC.

In this sample, this clonotype is large. The chain employs TRBV27 and TRBJ1-1; the match to TRBD1 covers 8 bases. The CDR3 sequence is 11 residues long. CDR1 MNHEY and CDR2 SMNVEV come from the germline V gene (reference sequence). V shed 6 bases and J 7 bases; nucleotides not matched to a gene: 1. The CDR3 nucleotides read TGTGCCAGCAGGGGACAGGTTGAAGCTTTCTTT. Amino acid sequence: CASRGQVEAFF.

As regards this clonotype: Possible read error: a much larger clone is one base away. This chain joins TRBV5-1 and TRBJ2-2; 9 bases are a match to TRBD1. The CDR3 is 15 residues long. Germline CDR1 is SGHRS and CDR2 is YFSETQ. V lost 0 bases and J lost 7; bases outside the gene matches: 4. This CDR3 is CASSLVGTGNGELFF. As DNA, the CDR3 is TGCGCCAGCAGCTTGGTCGGGACAGGGAACGGGGAGCTGTTTTTT.

This clonotype is labeled as medium-sized (0.01 to 0.1%). DNA of the CDR3: TGTGCCAGCAGCTTTTCGCGACGCAACATCTTCTCTGGAAACACCATATATTTT. It specifies CASSFSRRNIFSGNTIYF. The chain joins TRBV5-6 to TRBJ1-3; D is uncertain. Trimming removed 2 bases at V and 0 bases at J, with 18 bases between. This CDR3 region has 18 residues. Germline CDR1 SGHDT, CDR2 YYEEEE.

This clonotype appeared once. A read error is possible here, since a much larger clone lies one base away. The chain employs TRBV30 and TRBJ1-1; D not certain. The CDR3 runs 14 residues. Trimming took 5 bases from V and 7 from J, leaving 20 bases between them. Germline loops: CDR1 GTSNPN, CDR2 SVGIG (reference sequence). This CDR3 reads CAWGWPGVPREAFF. CDR3 nucleotide sequence: TGTGCCTGGGGGTGGCCCGGGGTCCCCCGTGAAGCTTTCTTT.